These T cell receptor beta chains were read from a single sample in a study of blood T cell repertoires in COVID-19. The table came from immunoSEQ multiplex PCR; TCRdb's copy has only in-frame clones and leaves some out. The repertoire consists of tens of thousands of clones, with about nine tenths occurring once and the leading ten covering about 12%. Sequenced material: peripheral blood. These receptors originate from a man in his 70s with acute or convalescent COVID-19. CDR3s include the opening cysteine and the closing phenylalanine or tryptophan. A D gene is named only where the DNA matches it firmly. Not all rows give a size; the values are once, few, many and, for expanded clones, a class.

>15|TRBD2|TRBV7-9|TRBJ2-1|-
CASSYLAGGYNEQFF
TGTGCCAGCAGCTACCTAGCGGGAGGGTACAATGAGCAGTTCTTC
>13|-|TRBV12-3/TRBV12-4|TRBJ2-6|-
CASSPSGANVLTF
TGTGCCAGCAGTCCTTCCGGGGCCAACGTCCTGACTTTC
>14|TRBD1|TRBV5-6|TRBJ2-5|-
CASSRGTAQETQYF
TGTGCCAGCAGCCGAGGGACAGCCCAAGAGACCCAGTACTTC
>16|TRBD1|TRBV7-2|TRBJ2-4|-
CASSLPPRTGQNIQYF
TGTGCCAGCAGCTTACCCCCGCGGACAGGGCAAAACATTCAGTACTTC
>14|TRBD1|TRBV3-1/TRBV3-2|TRBJ2-1|-
CASSPRQGGLREFF
TGTGCCAGCAGTCCCCGACAGGGTGGGTTACGGGAGTTCTTC
>13|TRBD1|TRBV19|TRBJ1-1|once
CASSKDRGPGAFF
TGTGCCAGTAGTAAAGACAGGGGCCCCGGAGCTTTCTTT
>14|TRBD1|TRBV18|TRBJ2-1|-
CASSIEDRYNEQFF
TGTGCCAGCTCAATCGAGGACAGGTACAATGAGCAGTTCTTC
>15|-|TRBV3-1/TRBV3-2|TRBJ1-1|-
CASSPSSNLNTEAFF
TGTGCCAGCAGCCCTTCCTCCAACTTGAACACTGAAGCTTTCTTT
>17|TRBD1|TRBV12-5|TRBJ1-4|-
CASGLGLKTGPNEKLFF
TGTGCTAGTGGTTTGGGGTTAAAGACAGGGCCTAATGAAAAACTGTTTTTT
>14|-|TRBV5-3|TRBJ1-1|-
CARSVREANTEAFF
TGTGCCAGAAGCGTCAGGGAGGCGAACACTGAAGCTTTCTTT
>15|TRBD1|TRBV11-3|TRBJ2-3|once
CASSSGTGGEDTQYF
TGTGCCAGCAGCTCGGGGACAGGGGGGGAAGATACGCAGTATTTT
>14|TRBD1|TRBV2|TRBJ2-7|-
CASSPDRGEYEQYF
TGTGCCAGCAGTCCGGACAGGGGAGAGTACGAGCAGTACTTC
>15|TRBD2|TRBV7-9|TRBJ2-7|-
CASSSGLAGPGEQYF
TGTGCCAGCAGCTCGGGACTAGCGGGACCTGGCGAGCAGTACTTC
>16|TRBD2|TRBV11-3|TRBJ2-1|-
CASSLNLAGGGNEQFF
TGTGCCAGCAGCTTAAACTTAGCGGGAGGTGGCAATGAGCAGTTCTTC
>18|-|TRBV10-3|TRBJ2-6|-
CASAGDGSTRSGANVLTF
TGTGCCAGCGCCGGCGACGGGTCGACCCGCTCTGGGGCCAACGTCCTGACTTTC
>14|TRBD1|TRBV11-3|TRBJ1-1|-
CASSSGQGGGRAFF
TGTGCCAGCAGCTCCGGACAGGGGGGCGGAAGGGCTTTCTTT
>15|-|TRBV27|TRBJ2-7|-
CASSSSPGGFREQYF
-
>15|-|TRBV6-5|TRBJ1-2|-
CASSRKSRGNYGYTF
TGTGCCAGCAGCCGTAAGAGCAGGGGCAACTATGGCTACACCTTC
>15|-|TRBV7-9|TRBJ2-1|-
CASSPRGGTNNEQFF
TGTGCCAGCAGCCCCCGAGGGGGGACTAACAATGAGCAGTTCTTC
>16|TRBD1|TRBV4-2|TRBJ2-7|-
CASSQDQGANNYEQYF
TGTGCCAGCAGCCAAGATCAGGGGGCGAATAACTACGAGCAGTACTTC
>15|TRBD2|TRBV5-4|TRBJ2-3|once
CASSRTSGGTDTQYF
TGTGCCAGCAGTCGGACTAGCGGAGGCACAGATACGCAGTATTTT
>14|TRBD1|TRBV4-2|TRBJ1-2|-
CASSQPGGTYGYTF
TGTGCCAGCAGCCAACCAGGGGGGACCTATGGCTACACCTTC
>13|-|TRBV10-1|TRBJ1-3|-
CASSVKRLRRGDF
TGCGCCAGCAGTGTGAAAAGGTTGAGGAGGGGAGATTTT
>15|TRBD2|TRBV28|TRBJ2-7|-
CASSKTSLGSYEQYF
TGTGCCAGCAGTAAGACTAGCCTGGGCTCCTACGAGCAGTACTTC
>14|-|TRBV5-1|TRBJ1-1|-
CASSTDSRNTEAFF
TGCGCCAGCAGCACGGACAGTCGGAACACTGAAGCTTTCTTT
>16|TRBD1|TRBV24-1|TRBJ2-2|few
CATSDEDRAATGELFF
TGTGCCACCAGTGATGAGGACAGGGCGGCCACCGGGGAGCTGTTTTTT
>13|TRBD2|TRBV11-2|TRBJ2-3|few
CASSEGRGDTQYF
TGTGCCAGCAGCGAAGGGAGGGGAGATACGCAGTATTTT
>16|-|TRBV5-1|TRBJ2-2|-
CASSLVMGLNTGELFF
TGCGCCAGCAGCTTGGTAATGGGGCTTAACACCGGGGAGCTGTTTTTT
>15|TRBD1|TRBV10-3|TRBJ1-5|-
CAISAGTGMNQPQHF
TGTGCCATCAGTGCGGGGACAGGGATGAATCAGCCCCAGCATTTT
>15|-|TRBV5-1|TRBJ2-5|-
CASSLGSAHQETQYF
TGCGCCAGCAGCCTAGGTTCGGCGCATCAAGAGACCCAGTACTTC
>19|-|TRBV7-9|TRBJ2-3|-
CASSPAWGPLGISTDTQYF
TGTGCCAGCAGCCCAGCTTGGGGGCCGCTCGGTATTAGCACAGATACGCAGTATTTT
>15|-|TRBV2|TRBJ2-1|-
CASSYLQGTYNEQFF
TGTGCCAGCAGTTACCTACAGGGAACCTACAATGAGCAGTTCTTC
>18|-|TRBV5-1|TRBJ2-6|once
CASSLAGTLSSGANVLTF
TGCGCCAGCAGCTTGGCAGGGACTCTTAGCTCTGGGGCCAACGTCCTGACTTTC
>15|TRBD2|TRBV7-7|TRBJ2-5|-
CASSSSGRSEETQYF
TGTGCCAGCAGCTCTAGCGGGAGGTCGGAGGAGACCCAGTACTTC
>14|-|TRBV9|TRBJ1-3|-
CASSPGQVGNTIYF
TGTGCCAGCAGCCCGGGACAAGTTGGAAACACCATATATTTT
>15|-|TRBV5-1|TRBJ2-2|-
CASSLGAGETGELFF
TGCGCCAGCAGCTTGGGAGCAGGGGAGACCGGGGAGCTGTTTTTT
>15|TRBD1|TRBV2|TRBJ1-4|-
CASIFRTGRGEKLFF
TGTGCCAGCATCTTTCGGACAGGGAGGGGTGAAAAACTGTTTTTT
>17|TRBD1|TRBV7-9|TRBJ2-2|-
CASSTTGTPIGTGELFF
TGTGCCAGCAGCACGACAGGGACCCCCATCGGGACCGGGGAGCTGTTTTTT
>15|TRBD1|TRBV19|TRBJ1-2|once
CASSTGTGWFYGYTF
TGTGCCAGTAGTACCGGGACAGGGTGGTTTTATGGCTACACCTTC
>16|-|TRBV25-1|TRBJ2-3|-
CASKGRLAHITDTQYF
TGTGCCAGCAAGGGTCGGCTAGCGCATATCACAGATACGCAGTATTTT
>15|-|TRBV7-9|TRBJ1-1|-
CASSSNTRYRTEAFF
TGTGCCAGCAGCTCCAATACCAGGTATCGCACTGAAGCTTTCTTT
>16|TRBD1|TRBV10-3|TRBJ1-1|-
CAISDYLQGRNTEAFF
TGTGCCATCAGTGACTACCTACAGGGGCGAAACACTGAAGCTTTCTTT
>19|TRBD1|TRBV28|TRBJ1-6|-
CASTLDRRLFSSYNSPLHF
TGTGCCAGCACCCTGGACAGGAGGCTTTTTAGCTCCTATAATTCACCCCTCCACTTT
>16|-|TRBV23-1|TRBJ1-4|-
CARIMDTCATNEKLFF
TGCGCCAGGATTATGGACACCTGTGCAACTAATGAAAAACTGTTTTTT
>14|-|TRBV10-3|TRBJ1-1|few
CAISDSRGQTEAFF
TGTGCCATCAGTGATTCCCGCGGACAGACTGAAGCTTTCTTT
>15|TRBD2|TRBV20-1|TRBJ2-7|-
CSASRQGGNSYEQYF
TGCAGTGCTAGTCGGCAGGGAGGGAATAGCTACGAGCAGTACTTC
>15|-|TRBV25-1|TRBJ2-1|-
CASGSQDSLRDEQFF
TGTGCCAGCGGCAGCCAGGACAGCCTTAGGGATGAGCAGTTCTTC
>14|TRBD1|TRBV6-5|TRBJ1-1|-
CASSRDSRNTEAFF
TGTGCCAGCAGTCGGGACAGCCGGAACACTGAAGCTTTCTTT
>15|-|TRBV19|TRBJ1-5|-
CASSAGRTRYQPQHF
TGTGCCAGTAGTGCTGGAAGGACACGCTATCAGCCCCAGCATTTT
>19|TRBD2|TRBV6-2/TRBV6-3|TRBJ2-6|-
CASSYGSGRANAGANVLTF
TGTGCCAGCAGTTACGGGAGCGGGAGGGCTAACGCTGGGGCCAACGTCCTGACTTTC
>12|-|TRBV28|TRBJ2-5|-
CASSPLGALTYF
TGTGCCAGCAGTCCACTTGGGGCCTTAACGTACTTC
>16|-|TRBV5-8|TRBJ2-5|-
CASSRGSSSYQETQYF
TGTGCCAGCAGCCGAGGGTCTAGCTCATACCAAGAGACCCAGTACTTC
>16|TRBD1|TRBV7-9|TRBJ1-5|-
CASSSSQGTGNQPQHF
TGTGCCAGCAGCTCTTCACAGGGGACTGGCAATCAGCCCCAGCATTTT
>11|-|TRBV20-1|TRBJ2-1|-
CSARRPSGVFF
TGCAGTGCTAGACGACCCTCCGGGGTGTTCTTC
>12|-|TRBV10-3|TRBJ1-6|-
CAISDGGSPLHF
TGTGCCATCAGCGACGGGGGTTCACCCCTCCACTTT
>15|TRBD1|TRBV6-6|TRBJ1-4|-
CASRSGQVEKEKLFF
TGTGCCAGCAGATCGGGACAGGTGGAAAAAGAAAAACTGTTTTTT
>12|-|TRBV19|TRBJ1-2|-
CASSTNKWGYTF
TGTGCCAGTAGTACCAACAAATGGGGCTACACCTTC
>13|TRBD1|TRBV2|TRBJ1-1|once
CASRGTGNTEAFF
TGTGCCAGCAGGGGGACAGGGAACACTGAAGCTTTCTTT
>14|TRBD1|TRBV7-2|TRBJ2-4|-
CASSFTGGKNIQYF
TGTGCCAGCAGCTTCACAGGGGGCAAAAACATTCAGTACTTC